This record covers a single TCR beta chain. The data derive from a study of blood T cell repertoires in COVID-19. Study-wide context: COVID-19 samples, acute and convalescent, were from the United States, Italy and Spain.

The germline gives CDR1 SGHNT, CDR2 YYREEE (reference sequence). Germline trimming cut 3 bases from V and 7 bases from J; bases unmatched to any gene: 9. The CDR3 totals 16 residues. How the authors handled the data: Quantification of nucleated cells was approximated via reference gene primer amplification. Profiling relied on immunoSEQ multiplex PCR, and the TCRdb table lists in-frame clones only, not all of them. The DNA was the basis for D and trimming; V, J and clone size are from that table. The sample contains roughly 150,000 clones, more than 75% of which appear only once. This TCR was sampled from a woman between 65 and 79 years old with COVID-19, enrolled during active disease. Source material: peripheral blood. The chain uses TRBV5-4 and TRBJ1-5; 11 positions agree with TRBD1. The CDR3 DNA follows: TGTGCCAGCAGCTCCTCTGGGGGACAGGGGGGCCAGCCCCAGCATTTT. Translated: CASSSSGGQGGQPQHF.